These 32 T cell receptor beta chains originate from one sample sequenced in a study of identical twins. TCRdb used MiXCR to reprocess the 5' RACE reads, holding one entry per CDR3 protein. The table has nearly 650,000 distinct CDR3 sequences, around 7.4% seen once. The data also belong to a second study, concerning yellow fever vaccine responses in identical twins.

Sequenced material: PBMCs. These TCRs come from a woman younger than 30 in good health.

The chain combines TRBV29-1 with TRBJ2-7; TRBD2 matches at 10 bases. The germline V gene has CDR1 SQVTM and CDR2 ANQGSEA. The CDR3 consists of 14 residues. V trimming: 4 bases; J trimming: 3 bases; junction bases outside the gene matches: 6. CDR3 amino acids: CSVVIPSGSYEQYF. The CDR3 nucleotides read TGCAGCGTTGTAATCCCTAGCGGGAGCTACGAGCAGTACTTC.

This clonotype showed up many times. V and J are TRBV24-1 and TRBJ2-1, with D possibly being TRBD2 (6 bases). Trimming left V 4 bases short and J 5 bases short, with 17 bases between. Germline V gives CDR1 KGHDR, CDR2 SFDVKD. This CDR3 has 16 residues. This CDR3 is CATSETGGGPDNEQFF. The CDR3 nucleotides read TGTGCCACCAGTGAAACCGGGGGAGGACCAGACAATGAGCAGTTCTTC.

This clonotype was found a few times. V is TRBV27 and J is TRBJ2-1, with 13 bases fitting TRBD2. V was pared by 0 bases and J by 9 bases, with 5 bases of the junction left unmatched. The V gene's germline CDR1 is MNHEY and CDR2 SMNVEV (reference sequence). The CDR3 loop spans 16 amino acids. CDR3 amino acids: CASSLSRLAGGSEQFF. CDR3 DNA: TGTGCCAGCAGTTTATCACGACTAGCGGGAGGAAGTGAGCAGTTCTTC.

This clonotype was picked up many times. The chain uses TRBV20-1 and TRBJ2-3, with TRBD1 matching over 9 bases. This CDR3 is 15 amino acids long. Germline V gene lookup returns CDR1 DFQATT and CDR2 SNEGSKA (reference sequence). Losses at the gene ends were 5 bases for V and 1 base for J; bases not matched to a gene: 7. CDR3 bases: TGCAGTGCTGGGACAGGGACATATGGCACAGATACGCAGTATTTT. Amino acids: CSAGTGTYGTDTQYF.

This clonotype was seen a few times. The chain uses TRBV20-1 and TRBJ2-6; D might be TRBD2 (6 bases). The CDR3 has 19 residues. Germline V CDR1 and CDR2: DFQATT, SNEGSKA (reference sequence). V lost 0 bases and J 2 bases, leaving 20 bases between the germline ends. The CDR3 sequence is CSARDLLALGRAGANVLTF. CDR3 in DNA: TGCAGTGCTAGAGATCTACTAGCCCTGGGACGGGCTGGGGCCAACGTCCTGACTTTC.

The J gene is TRBJ2-1, the V gene TRBV27; no firm D call. V lost 2 bases and J 5 bases, leaving 10 bases between the germline ends. Per the germline V gene, CDR1 is MNHEY and CDR2 is SMNVEV (reference sequence). CDR3 size: 14 residues. CDR3 region: CASSLRTVNNEQFF. DNA for the CDR3: TGTGCCAGCAGTTTACGGACGGTTAACAATGAGCAGTTCTTC.

CDR3 nucleotides: TGTGCCAGCTCACCACCCGGCGCGACATTTAGCTCCTACAATGAGCAGTTCTTC. It yields the protein CASSPPGATFSSYNEQFF. V is TRBV18 and J is TRBJ2-1; D not certain. Per germline, CDR1 KGHSH and CDR2 LQKENI. V gave up 0 bases and J gave up 0 bases, with 15 bases separating them. This CDR3 comprises 18 residues.

The genes are TRBV14 and TRBJ2-2, with 7 bases fitting TRBD1. This CDR3 is built from 16 residues. Looked up from germline, CDR1 is SGHDN and CDR2 is FVKESK. V dropped 4 bases and J dropped 0; count of bases not matched to a gene: 5. CDR3 nucleotides: TGTGCCAGCAGCCCGTACAGGGGTCCGAACACCGGGGAGCTGTTTTTT. Translated, it gives CASSPYRGPNTGELFF.

This clonotype was seen more than once but under ten times. The chain has TRBV20-1 and TRBJ2-1; 10 positions agree with TRBD2. V dropped 5 bases and J dropped 5; count of bases not matched to a gene: 9. Germline loops: CDR1 DFQATT, CDR2 SNEGSKA (reference sequence). The CDR3 runs to 15 residues. The CDR3 loop is CSAPLAGVVHNEQFF. The CDR3 DNA reads TGCAGTGCTCCTCTAGCGGGAGTTGTCCACAATGAGCAGTTCTTC.

This clonotype was detected only once. Given a much more abundant clone one base away, this may be a read error. The chain couples TRBV12-3 or TRBV12-4 to TRBJ2-3, with D tentatively TRBD1 (7 bases). The CDR3 contains 15 residues. CDR3 nucleotide sequence: TGTACCAGCAGGGGGACCGGGACTTCCCTTGATACGCAGTATTTT. Residues: CTSRGTGTSLDTQYF.

The sample holds many counts of this clonotype. The chain recombines TRBV5-5 with TRBJ2-7, with TRBD1 matching over 8 bases. Trimming cost V 2 bases and J 3 bases; bases outside gene matches: 4. Per the germline V gene, CDR1 is SGHKS and CDR2 is YYEKEE (reference sequence). This CDR3 has 14 residues. Here the CDR3 DNA reads TGTGCCAGCAGCTTTGGGACAGGTATCTACGAGCAGTACGTC. As protein: CASSFGTGIYEQYV.

In this sample, this clonotype turned up many times. The chain couples TRBV5-6 to TRBJ2-7, with no clear D. Trimming pared 2 bases from V and 6 bases from J, leaving 12 bases between. This CDR3 has 13 amino acids. Germline CDR1 is SGHDT and CDR2 is YYEEEE. CDR3 DNA sequence: TGTGCCAGCAGCTTTTACACTACGGGCGAGCAGTACTTC. It yields the protein CASSFYTTGEQYF.

The V and J genes are TRBV4-1 and TRBJ2-5; D may correspond to TRBD1 or TRBD2 (5 bases each). This CDR3 is built from 15 residues. Germline values: CDR1 MGHRA, CDR2 YSYEKL. V gave up 1 base and J gave up 2 bases, with 11 bases separating them. CDR3 sequence reads: CASSQVEGRQETQYF. CDR3 nucleotide sequence: TGCGCCAGCAGCCAAGTTGAGGGGCGGCAAGAGACCCAGTACTTC.

In DNA form, the CDR3 reads TGTGCCAGCAGCTACACCCCGCCTAGCGGGAGCTTCTCTAGTGAGCAGTTCTTC. Its protein is CASSYTPPSGSFSSEQFF. The V and J genes are TRBV11-2 and TRBJ2-1; 10 bases fit TRBD2. The CDR3 runs 18 residues. Germline loops: CDR1 SGHAT, CDR2 FQNNGV. Losses at the gene ends were 4 bases for V and 9 bases for J; bases not matched to a gene: 18.

At least ten counts were recorded for this clonotype. The chain has TRBV28 and TRBJ2-5; 7 bases are a match to TRBD2. The trim removed 3 bases at V and 3 bases at J, leaving 13 bases unmatched. This CDR3 comprises 17 residues. CDR1 is MDHEN, CDR2 SYDVKM, per germline. The CDR3 coding sequence is TGTGCCAGCAGTTTTGGGAGGGGTTATGTGTCGGAAGAGACCCAGTACTTC. Residues: CASSFGRGYVSEETQYF.

The sample holds many counts of this clonotype. The rearrangement links TRBV12-3 or TRBV12-4 to TRBJ2-5, with unresolved D. Deletions cut 4 bases from V and 5 bases from J, with 17 bases between. This CDR3 contains 15 residues. CDR3 sequence (DNA): TGTGCCAGCAGTTCGACACCGTACCCAAGTGAGACCCAGTACTTC. Protein: CASSSTPYPSETQYF.

The J gene is TRBJ2-3, the V gene TRBV20-1; unclear D gene. Germline CDR1 is DFQATT and CDR2 is SNEGSKA (reference sequence). Trimming stripped 6 bases from V and 5 bases from J, with 21 bases between. CDR3 size: 15 residues. The CDR3 bases are TGCAGTGCCCCCGACTTGATACGAAAGCGAGATACGCAGTATTTT. It specifies CSAPDLIRKRDTQYF.

The chain has TRBV7-9 and TRBJ2-3; D ambiguous. CDR3 size: 13 residues. Germline CDR1 and CDR2: SEHNR and FQNEAQ (reference sequence). V was cut by 3 bases and J by 2 bases, with 6 bases left in between. CDR3 region: CASSFVVTDTQYF. CDR3 in DNA: TGTGCCAGCAGCTTCGTGGTCACAGATACGCAGTATTTT.

At least ten counts were recorded for this clonotype. The chain employs TRBV24-1 and TRBJ2-2; D unclear. Trimming cost V 4 bases and J 6 bases, with 8 bases left between them. Per the germline V gene, CDR1 is KGHDR and CDR2 is SFDVKD. This CDR3 is 13 amino acids long. CDR3 bases: TGTGCCACCAGTGACTTAAAATCCGGGGAGCTGTTTTTT. Its protein is CATSDLKSGELFF.

This clonotype was detected only a few times. The CDR3 protein is CASSRDAGGNNEQFF. CDR3 DNA: TGCGCCAGCAGCAGGGATGCGGGGGGGAACAATGAGCAGTTCTTC. This chain links TRBV5-1 with TRBJ2-1; 9 nucleotides line up with TRBD2. The germline gives CDR1 SGHRS, CDR2 YFSETQ. V dropped 4 bases and J dropped 5; count of bases not matched to a gene: 7. This CDR3 has 15 residues.

This clonotype was counted between two and nine times. The CDR3 region has the DNA TGTGCCAGCAGTTGGGGAAGGCCCGGGGAGCTGTTTTTT. As protein: CASSWGRPGELFF. The rearrangement uses TRBV2 and TRBJ2-2, with unresolved D. CDR3 length equals 13 residues. V was shortened by 5 bases and J by 6 bases, with 10 bases between the two germline ends. The V gene's germline CDR1 is SNHLY and CDR2 FYNNEI.

This clonotype was seen ten or more times. The V and J genes are TRBV3-1 and TRBJ2-7; D is unclear. Germline assignment: CDR1 LGHDT and CDR2 YNNKEL (reference sequence). The V end was cut by 4 bases, the J end by 3 bases, with 10 bases between. The CDR3 is made up of 13 amino acids. This chain's CDR3 is CASSRVGYYEQYF. For the CDR3, the DNA is TGTGCCAGCAGCCGAGTCGGATACTACGAGCAGTACTTC.

This clonotype was seen more than once but under ten times. This chain connects TRBV9 to TRBJ1-1; D not resolved. The V end was cut by 0 bases, the J end by 5 bases, with 8 bases between. The CDR3 length is 13 residues. Germline loops: CDR1 SGDLS, CDR2 YYNGEE. Here the CDR3 DNA reads TGTGCCAGCAGCGTAGGGGTCGGGACTGAAGCTTTCTTT. Amino acid sequence: CASSVGVGTEAFF.

The chain recombines TRBV7-3 with TRBJ2-2, with 14 bases identical to TRBD2. Trimming at V came to 3 bases and at J to 3 bases, leaving 9 bases not matched to a gene. The CDR3 consists of 19 residues. CDR1 and CDR2 from the germline V gene are SGHTA and FQGTGA. Here the CDR3 DNA reads TGTGCCAGCAGCTTTTGGGTTCCGGGACTAGCGGGAGACACCGGGGAGCTGTTTTTT. Its translation is CASSFWVPGLAGDTGELFF.

This clonotype was seen repeatedly, ten times or more. The V and J genes are TRBV5-1 and TRBJ2-5; D gene uncertain. Germline CDR1 SGHRS, CDR2 YFSETQ. Trimming left V 8 bases short and J 0 bases short, with 8 bases between. The CDR3 spans 12 residues. The CDR3 is CASNTNQETQYF. DNA of the CDR3: TGCGCCAGTAATACTAACCAAGAGACCCAGTACTTC. The variable domain in full, completed from reference TRBV5-1 and TRBJ2-5, reads KAGVTQTPRYLIKTRGQQVTLSCSPISGHRSVSWYQQTPGQGLQFLFEYFSETQRNKGNFPGRFSGRQFSNSRSEMNVSTLELGDSALYLCASNTNQETQYFGPGTRLLVL.

This clonotype has a handful of counts. The chain recombines TRBV6-5 with TRBJ1-2; possible D gene TRBD1, 6 bases. This CDR3 has 14 amino acids. Germline V gene data show CDR1 as MNHEY and CDR2 as SVGAGI. Trimming pared 4 bases from V and 7 bases from J, leaving 16 bases between. CDR3 sequence: CASSSTQGFFGYTF. The CDR3, as DNA: TGTGCCAGCAGTTCCACACAGGGATTCTTTGGCTACACCTTC.

This clonotype was counted only a few times. The chain uses TRBV3-1 and TRBJ2-5; unclear D gene. V gave up 3 bases and J gave up 7 bases, with 3 bases separating them. CDR3 length equals 10 residues. The germline V gene has CDR1 LGHDT and CDR2 YNNKEL (reference sequence). Here the CDR3 reads CASSHGTQYF. CDR3 DNA sequence: TGTGCCAGCAGCCACGGGACCCAGTACTTC.

This clonotype was found many times. CDR3 region: CASSESPGLSYEQYF. The CDR3 DNA sequence: TGTGCCAGCAGTGAATCCCCGGGACTTTCCTACGAGCAGTACTTC. The V and J genes are TRBV6-1 and TRBJ2-7, with D perhaps TRBD2 (6 bases). V was pared by 2 bases and J by 1 base, with 12 bases between. This CDR3 is built from 15 residues. The germline gives CDR1 MNHNS, CDR2 SASEGT.

In its sample, this clonotype was seen many times. The rearrangement uses TRBV2 and TRBJ1-1, with D possibly being TRBD1 (5 bases). The V and J ends lost 6 bases and 4 bases respectively, with 12 bases between them. The CDR3 loop spans 13 amino acids. Germline CDR1 and CDR2: SNHLY and FYNNEI. CDR3 amino acids: CASRRDAGTEAFF. CDR3 coding DNA: TGTGCCAGCAGACGGGACGCAGGCACTGAAGCTTTCTTT. Together with reference TRBV2 and TRBJ1-1, the CDR3 gives the full variable domain: EPEVTQTPSHQVTQMGQEVILRCVPISNHLYFYWYRQILGQKVEFLVSFYNNEISEKSEIFDDQFSVERPDGSNFTLKIRSTKLEDSAMYFCASRRDAGTEAFFGQGTRLTVV.

DNA for the CDR3: TGTGCCAGCAGCTTAAAGGGAGTCCCGACAATCAGGACCGGGGAGCTGTTTTTT. Its translation is CASSLKGVPTIRTGELFF. The chain carries TRBV7-3 and TRBJ2-2; maybe TRBD2 (5 bases). V was clipped by 1 base and J by 5 bases, with 20 bases between them. Germline V gene data show CDR1 as SGHTA and CDR2 as FQGTGA. The CDR3 sequence is 18 residues long.

This clonotype was seen a handful of times. This rearrangement joins TRBV27 to TRBJ2-7; the match to TRBD1 covers 8 bases. CDR3 length equals 14 residues. Germline CDR1 MNHEY, CDR2 SMNVEV (reference sequence). V lost 4 bases to trimming and J lost 6 bases; unmatched junction nucleotides: 8. CDR3 region: CASSSGQGPAEQYF. The CDR3 coding sequence is TGTGCCAGCAGTTCCGGACAGGGTCCGGCCGAGCAGTACTTC.

This chain uses TRBV3-1 with TRBJ2-7, with TRBD2 matching over 12 bases. J was trimmed by 2 bases and V by 11 bases; bases with no gene match: 16. This CDR3 contains 17 residues. Germline V lookup: CDR1 LGHDT, CDR2 YNNKEL (reference sequence). The CDR3 loop reads CACCLTSGGITAYEQYF. As DNA, the CDR3 is TGTGCCTGCTGCCTGACTAGCGGGGGAATTACAGCCTACGAGCAGTACTTC.